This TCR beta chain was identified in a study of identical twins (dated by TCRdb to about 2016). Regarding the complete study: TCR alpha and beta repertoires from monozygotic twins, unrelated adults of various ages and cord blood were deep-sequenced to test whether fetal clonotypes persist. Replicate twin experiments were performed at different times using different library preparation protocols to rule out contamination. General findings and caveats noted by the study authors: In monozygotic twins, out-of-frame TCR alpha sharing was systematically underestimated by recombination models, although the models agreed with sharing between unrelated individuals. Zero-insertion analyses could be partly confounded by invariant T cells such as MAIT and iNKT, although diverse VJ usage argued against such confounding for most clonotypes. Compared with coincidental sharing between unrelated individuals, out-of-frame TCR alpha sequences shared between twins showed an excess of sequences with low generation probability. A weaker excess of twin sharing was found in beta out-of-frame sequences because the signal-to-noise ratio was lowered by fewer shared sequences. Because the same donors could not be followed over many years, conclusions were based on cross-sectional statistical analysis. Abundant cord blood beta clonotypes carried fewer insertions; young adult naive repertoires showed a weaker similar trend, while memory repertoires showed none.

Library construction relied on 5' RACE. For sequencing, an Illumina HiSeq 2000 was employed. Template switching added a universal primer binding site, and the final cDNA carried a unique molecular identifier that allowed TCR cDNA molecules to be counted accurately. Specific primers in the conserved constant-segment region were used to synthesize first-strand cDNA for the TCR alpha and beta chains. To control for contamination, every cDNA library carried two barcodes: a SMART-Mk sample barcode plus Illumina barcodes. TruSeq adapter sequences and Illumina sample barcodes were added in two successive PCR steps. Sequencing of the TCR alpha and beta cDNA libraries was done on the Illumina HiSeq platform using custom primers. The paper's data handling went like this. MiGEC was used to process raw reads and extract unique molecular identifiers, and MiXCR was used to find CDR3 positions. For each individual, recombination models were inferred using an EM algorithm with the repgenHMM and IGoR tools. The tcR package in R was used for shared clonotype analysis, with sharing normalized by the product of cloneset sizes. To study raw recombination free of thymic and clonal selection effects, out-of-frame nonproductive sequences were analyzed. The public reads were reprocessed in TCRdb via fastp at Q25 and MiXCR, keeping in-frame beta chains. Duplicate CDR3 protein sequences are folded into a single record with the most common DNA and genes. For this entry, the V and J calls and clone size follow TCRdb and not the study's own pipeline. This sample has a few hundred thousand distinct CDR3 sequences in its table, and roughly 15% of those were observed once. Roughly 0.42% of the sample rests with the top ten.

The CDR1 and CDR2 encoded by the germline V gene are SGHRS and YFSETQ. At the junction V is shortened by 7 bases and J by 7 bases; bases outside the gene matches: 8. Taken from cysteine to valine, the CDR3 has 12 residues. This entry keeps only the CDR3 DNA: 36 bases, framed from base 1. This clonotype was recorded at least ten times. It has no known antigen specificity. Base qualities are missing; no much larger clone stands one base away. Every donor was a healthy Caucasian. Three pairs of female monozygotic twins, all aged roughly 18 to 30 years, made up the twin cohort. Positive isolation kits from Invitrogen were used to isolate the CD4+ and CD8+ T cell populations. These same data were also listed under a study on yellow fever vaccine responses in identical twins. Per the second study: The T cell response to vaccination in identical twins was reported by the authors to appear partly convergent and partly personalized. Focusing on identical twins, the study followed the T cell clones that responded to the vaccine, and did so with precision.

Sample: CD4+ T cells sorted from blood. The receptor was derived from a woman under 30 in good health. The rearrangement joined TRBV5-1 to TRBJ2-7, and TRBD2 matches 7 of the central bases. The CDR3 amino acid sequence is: CASSREGVEQYV. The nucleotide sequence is TGCGCCAGCTCTAGGGAGGGCGTGGAGCAGTACGTC.